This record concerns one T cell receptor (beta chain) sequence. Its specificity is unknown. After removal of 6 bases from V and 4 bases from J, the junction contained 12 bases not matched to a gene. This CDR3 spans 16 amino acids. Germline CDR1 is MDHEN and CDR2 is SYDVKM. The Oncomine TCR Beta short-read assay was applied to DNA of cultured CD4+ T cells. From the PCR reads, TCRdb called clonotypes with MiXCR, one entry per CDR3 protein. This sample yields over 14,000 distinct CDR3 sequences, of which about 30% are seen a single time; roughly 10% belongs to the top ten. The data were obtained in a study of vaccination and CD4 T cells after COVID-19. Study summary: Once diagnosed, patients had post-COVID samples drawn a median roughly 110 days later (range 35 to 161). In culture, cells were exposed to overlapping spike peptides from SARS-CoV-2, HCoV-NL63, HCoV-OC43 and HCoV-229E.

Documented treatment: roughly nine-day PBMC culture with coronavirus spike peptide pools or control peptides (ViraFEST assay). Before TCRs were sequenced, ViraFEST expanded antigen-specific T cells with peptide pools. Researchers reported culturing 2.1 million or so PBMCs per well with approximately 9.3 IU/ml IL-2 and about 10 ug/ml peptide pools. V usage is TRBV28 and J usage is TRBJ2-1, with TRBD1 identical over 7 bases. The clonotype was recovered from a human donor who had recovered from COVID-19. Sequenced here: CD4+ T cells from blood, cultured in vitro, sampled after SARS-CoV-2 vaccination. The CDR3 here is CASRLPPGQQYNEQFF. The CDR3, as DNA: TGTGCCAGCAGACTCCCTCCGGGACAGCAATACAATGAGCAGTTCTTC.